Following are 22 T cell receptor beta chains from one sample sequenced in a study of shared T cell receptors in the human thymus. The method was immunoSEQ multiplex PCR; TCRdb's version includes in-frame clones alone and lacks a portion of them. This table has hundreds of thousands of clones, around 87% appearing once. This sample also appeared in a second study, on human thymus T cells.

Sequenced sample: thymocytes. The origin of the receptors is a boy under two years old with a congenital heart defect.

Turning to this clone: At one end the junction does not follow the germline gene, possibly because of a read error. The CDR3 reads CAWSVRNSPPHF. The CDR3 DNA is TGTGCCTGGAGTGTTAGAAATTCACCCCCCCACTTT. V usage is TRBV30 and J usage is TRBJ1-6; D gene uncertain. The CDR3 is made up of 12 amino acids. Germline CDR1 reads GTSNPN; CDR2 reads SVGIG (reference sequence).

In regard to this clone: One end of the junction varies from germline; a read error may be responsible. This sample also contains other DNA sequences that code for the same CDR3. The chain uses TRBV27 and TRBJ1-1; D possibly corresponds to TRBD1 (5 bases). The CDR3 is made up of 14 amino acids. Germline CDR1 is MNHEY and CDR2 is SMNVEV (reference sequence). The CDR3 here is CASSRVGRNTEAFF. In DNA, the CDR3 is TGTGCCAGCAGCAGAGTGGGGCGGAACACTGAGGCTTTCTTT.

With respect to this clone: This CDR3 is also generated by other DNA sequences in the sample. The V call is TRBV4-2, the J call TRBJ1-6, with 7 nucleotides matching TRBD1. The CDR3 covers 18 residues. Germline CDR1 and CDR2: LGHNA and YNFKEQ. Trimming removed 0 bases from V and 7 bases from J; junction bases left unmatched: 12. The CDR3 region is CASSQDLIPGTENSPLHF. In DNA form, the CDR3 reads TGTGCCAGCAGCCAAGATCTCATCCCGGGGACAGAAAATTCACCCCTCCACTTT.

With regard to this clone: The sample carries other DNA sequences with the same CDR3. CDR3 DNA: TGTGCCTGGAGGACCGGGACAGGGGACTCCCCCCTCCACTTT. Protein sequence: CAWRTGTGDSPLHF. The rearrangement joins TRBV30 to TRBJ1-6; TRBD1 aligns across 10 bases. Germline trimming cut 3 bases from V and 13 bases from J; bases unmatched to any gene: 9. Germline values: CDR1 GTSNPN, CDR2 SVGIG (reference sequence). This CDR3 has 14 residues.

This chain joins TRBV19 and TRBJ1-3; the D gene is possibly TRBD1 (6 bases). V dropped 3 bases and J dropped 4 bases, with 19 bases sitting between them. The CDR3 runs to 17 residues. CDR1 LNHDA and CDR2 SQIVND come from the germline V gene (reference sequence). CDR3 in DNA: TGTGCCAGTAGTATCAAGACCGAACAGGGTCAGGGAAACACCATATATTTT. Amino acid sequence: CASSIKTEQGQGNTIYF.

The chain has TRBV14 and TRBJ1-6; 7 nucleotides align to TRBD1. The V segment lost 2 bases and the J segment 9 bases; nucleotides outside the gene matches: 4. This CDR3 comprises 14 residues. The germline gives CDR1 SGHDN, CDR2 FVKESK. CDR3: CASSQRQGGSPLHF. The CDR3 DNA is TGTGCCAGCAGCCAAAGACAGGGAGGTTCACCCCTCCACTTT.

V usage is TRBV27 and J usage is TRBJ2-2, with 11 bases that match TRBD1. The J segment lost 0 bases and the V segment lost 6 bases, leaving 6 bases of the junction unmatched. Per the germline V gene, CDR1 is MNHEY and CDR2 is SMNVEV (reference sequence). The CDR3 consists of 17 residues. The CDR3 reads CASSRDRGVSNTGELFF. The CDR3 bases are TGTGCCAGCAGCCGGGACAGGGGGGTATCGAACACCGGGGAGCTGTTTTTT.

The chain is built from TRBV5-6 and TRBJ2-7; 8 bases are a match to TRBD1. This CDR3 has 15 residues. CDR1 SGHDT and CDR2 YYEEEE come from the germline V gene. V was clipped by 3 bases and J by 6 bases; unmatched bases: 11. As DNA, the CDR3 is TGTGCCAGCAGCTCCCCGACAGGGGATGTTTCCGAGCAGTACTTC. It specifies CASSSPTGDVSEQYF. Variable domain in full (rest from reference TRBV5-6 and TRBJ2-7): DAGVTQSPTHLIKTRGQQVTLRCSPKSGHDTVSWYQQALGQGPQFIFQYYEEEERQRGNFPDRFSGHQFPNYSSELNVNALLLGDSALYLCASSSPTGDVSEQYFGPGTRLTVT.

CDR3 amino acids: CASSGIGQGGAGYTF. In DNA form, the CDR3 reads TGTGCCAGCAGCGGCATCGGACAGGGAGGTGCTGGCTACACCTTC. This chain uses TRBV5-6 with TRBJ1-2; TRBD1 aligns across 8 bases. This CDR3 contains 15 residues. V lost 4 bases, J lost 7 bases, and 12 bases stayed unmatched. Looked up from germline, CDR1 is SGHDT and CDR2 is YYEEEE.

The CDR3 sequence: CASSQEKLTRPDAKNIQYF. The DNA for the CDR3 is TGCGCCAGCAGCCAAGAGAAGTTGACACGGCCTGATGCCAAAAACATTCAGTACTTC. This chain joins TRBV4-1 and TRBJ2-4; D gene uncertain. The CDR3 is made up of 19 amino acids. Per germline, CDR1 MGHRA and CDR2 YSYEKL. The V gene lost 0 bases and the J gene lost 1 base, with 19 bases spanning the gap.

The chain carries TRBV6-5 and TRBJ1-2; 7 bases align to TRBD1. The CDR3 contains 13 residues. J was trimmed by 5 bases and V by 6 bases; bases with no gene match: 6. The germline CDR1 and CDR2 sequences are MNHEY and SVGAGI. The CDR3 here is CASRTEQGYGYTF. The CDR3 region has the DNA TGTGCCAGCAGGACCGAACAGGGGTATGGCTACACCTTC.

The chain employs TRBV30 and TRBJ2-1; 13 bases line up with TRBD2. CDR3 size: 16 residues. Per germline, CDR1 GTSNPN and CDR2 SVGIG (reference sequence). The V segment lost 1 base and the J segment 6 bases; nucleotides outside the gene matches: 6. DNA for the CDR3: TGTGCCTGGAGTGACCCGGGACTAGCGGGACTCAATGAGCAGTTCTTC. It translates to CAWSDPGLAGLNEQFF.

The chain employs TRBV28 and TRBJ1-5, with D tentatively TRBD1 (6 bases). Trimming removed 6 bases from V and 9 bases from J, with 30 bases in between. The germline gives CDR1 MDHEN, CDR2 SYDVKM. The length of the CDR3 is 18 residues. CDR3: CASRSIFLGRGGPGPQHF. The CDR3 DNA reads TGTGCCAGCAGGTCCATATTTTTAGGCAGGGGCGGCCCGGGGCCCCAGCATTTT. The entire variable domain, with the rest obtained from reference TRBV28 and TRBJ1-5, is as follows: DVKVTQSSRYLVKRTGEKVFLECVQDMDHENMFWYRQDPGLGLRLIYFSYDVKMKEKGDIPEGYSVSREKKERFSLILESASTNQTSMYLCASRSIFLGRGGPGPQHFGDGTRLSIL.

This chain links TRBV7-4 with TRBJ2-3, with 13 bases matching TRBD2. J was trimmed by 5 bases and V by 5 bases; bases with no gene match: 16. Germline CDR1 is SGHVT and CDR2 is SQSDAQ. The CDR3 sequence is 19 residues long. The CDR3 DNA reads TGTGCCAGCAGCCGCCGGGGACTAGCGGGATTGGAGCGTATAGATACGCAGTATTTT. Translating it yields CASSRRGLAGLERIDTQYF.

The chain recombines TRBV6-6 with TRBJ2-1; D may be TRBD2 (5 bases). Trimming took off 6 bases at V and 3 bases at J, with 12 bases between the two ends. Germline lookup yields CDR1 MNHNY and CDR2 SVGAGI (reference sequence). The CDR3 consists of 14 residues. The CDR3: CASSPTRRYNEQFF. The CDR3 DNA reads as TGTGCCAGCAGCCCAACTAGGCGCTACAATGAGCAGTTCTTC.

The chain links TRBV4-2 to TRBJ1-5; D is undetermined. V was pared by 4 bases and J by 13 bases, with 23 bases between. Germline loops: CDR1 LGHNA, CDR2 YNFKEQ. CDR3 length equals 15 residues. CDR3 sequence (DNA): TGTGCCAGCAGCCCCCGGCCGGGATTAAGAGTGAGACAGCATTTT. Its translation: CASSPRPGLRVRQHF.

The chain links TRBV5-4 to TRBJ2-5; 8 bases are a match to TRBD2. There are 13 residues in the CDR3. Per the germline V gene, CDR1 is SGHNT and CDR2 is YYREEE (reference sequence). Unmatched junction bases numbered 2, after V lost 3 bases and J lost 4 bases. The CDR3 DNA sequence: TGTGCCAGCAGCTCCAGCGGGAGAGAGACCCAGTACTTC. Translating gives CASSSSGRETQYF.

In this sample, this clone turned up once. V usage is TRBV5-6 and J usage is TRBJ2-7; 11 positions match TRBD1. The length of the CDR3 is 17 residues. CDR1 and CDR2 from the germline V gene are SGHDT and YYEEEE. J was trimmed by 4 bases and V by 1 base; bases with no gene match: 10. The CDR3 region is CASSLRGPGQGVYEQYF. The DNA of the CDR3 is TGTGCCAGCAGCTTGAGGGGCCCGGGACAGGGGGTTTACGAGCAGTACTTC.

CDR3 residues: CASSPQGDERIDAGNTIYF. The CDR3 bases are TGTGCCAGCAGTCCCCAGGGGGATGAGCGGATTGACGCTGGAAACACCATATATTTT. The J gene is TRBJ1-3, the V gene TRBV28, with 7 bases identical to TRBD1. Germline V lookup: CDR1 MDHEN, CDR2 SYDVKM. This CDR3 comprises 19 residues. After removal of 5 bases from V and 2 bases from J, the junction contained 18 bases not matched to a gene.

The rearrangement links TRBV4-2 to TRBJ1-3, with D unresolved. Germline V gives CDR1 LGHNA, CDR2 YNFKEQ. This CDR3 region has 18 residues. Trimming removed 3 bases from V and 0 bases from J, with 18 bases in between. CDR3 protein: CASSHQGRWESSGNTIYF. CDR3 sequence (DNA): TGTGCCAGCAGCCACCAAGGGAGGTGGGAAAGCTCTGGAAACACCATATATTTT.

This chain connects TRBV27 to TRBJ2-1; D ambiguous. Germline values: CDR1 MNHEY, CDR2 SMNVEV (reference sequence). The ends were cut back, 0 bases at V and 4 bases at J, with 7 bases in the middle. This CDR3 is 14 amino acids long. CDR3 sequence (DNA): TGTGCCAGCAGTTTATCGAACGGGTACAATGAGCAGTTCTTC. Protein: CASSLSNGYNEQFF.

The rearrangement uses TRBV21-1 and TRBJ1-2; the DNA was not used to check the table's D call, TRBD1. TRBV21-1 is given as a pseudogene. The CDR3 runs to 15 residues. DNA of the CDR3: TGTGCCAGCAGCACCGGACAGGAAGCTAACTATGGCTACACCTTC. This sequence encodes CASSTGQEANYGYTF.